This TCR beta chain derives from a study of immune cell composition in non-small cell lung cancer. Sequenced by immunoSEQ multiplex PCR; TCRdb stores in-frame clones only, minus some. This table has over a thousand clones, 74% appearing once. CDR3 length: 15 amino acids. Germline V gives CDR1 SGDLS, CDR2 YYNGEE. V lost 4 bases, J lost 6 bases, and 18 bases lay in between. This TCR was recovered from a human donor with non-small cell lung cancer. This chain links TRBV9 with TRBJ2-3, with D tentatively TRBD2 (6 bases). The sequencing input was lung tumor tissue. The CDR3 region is CASSRTGDFGDTQYF. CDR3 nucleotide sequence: TGTGCCAGCAGCAGAACGGGGGATTTTGGGGATACGCAGTATTTT.